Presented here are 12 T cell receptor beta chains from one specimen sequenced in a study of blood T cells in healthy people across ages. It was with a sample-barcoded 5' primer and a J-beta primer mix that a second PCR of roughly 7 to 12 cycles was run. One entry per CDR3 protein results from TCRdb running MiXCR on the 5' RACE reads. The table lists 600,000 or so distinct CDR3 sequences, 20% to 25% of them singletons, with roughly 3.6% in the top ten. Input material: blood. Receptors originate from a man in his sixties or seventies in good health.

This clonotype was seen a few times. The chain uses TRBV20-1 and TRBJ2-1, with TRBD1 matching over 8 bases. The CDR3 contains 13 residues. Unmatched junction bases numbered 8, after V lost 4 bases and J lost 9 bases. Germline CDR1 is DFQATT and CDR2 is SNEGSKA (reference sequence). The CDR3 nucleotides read TGCAGTGCTACGGGACAGGTATTCACTGAGCAGTTCTTC. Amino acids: CSATGQVFTEQFF.

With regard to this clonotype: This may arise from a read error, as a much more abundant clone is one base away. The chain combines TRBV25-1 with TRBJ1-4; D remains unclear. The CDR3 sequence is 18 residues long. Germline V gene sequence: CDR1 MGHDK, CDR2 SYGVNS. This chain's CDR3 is CASSLPGGPADQYEKLSF. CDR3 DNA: TGTGCCAGCAGTCTTCCGGGAGGGCCGGCGGACCAGTATGAAAAACTGTCTTTT.

The CDR3 loop is CATKGGSGSYEQYF. In nucleotides, the CDR3 is TGTGCCACCAAAGGCGGCAGCGGGAGTTACGAGCAGTACTTC. The chain employs TRBV10-3 and TRBJ2-7, with TRBD2 identical over 8 bases. Per the germline V gene, CDR1 is ENHRY and CDR2 is SYGVKD. The V gene end was trimmed by 10 bases and the J gene end by 4 bases; junction bases not matched to a gene: 12. CDR3 length: 14 residues.

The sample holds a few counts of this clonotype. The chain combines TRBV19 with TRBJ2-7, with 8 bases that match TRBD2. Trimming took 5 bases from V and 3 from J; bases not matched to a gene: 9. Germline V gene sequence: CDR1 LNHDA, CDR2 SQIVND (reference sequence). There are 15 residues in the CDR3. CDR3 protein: CASSPGRSGGYEQYF. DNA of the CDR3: TGTGCCAGTAGTCCCGGCCGGAGCGGGGGCTACGAGCAGTACTTC.

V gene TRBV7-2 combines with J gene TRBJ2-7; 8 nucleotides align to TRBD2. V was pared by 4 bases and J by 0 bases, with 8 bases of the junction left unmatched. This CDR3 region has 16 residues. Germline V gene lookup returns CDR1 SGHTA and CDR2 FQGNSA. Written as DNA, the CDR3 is TGTGCCAGCAGCTCTCGCAGCGGGAGCATCTCCTACGAGCAGTACTTC. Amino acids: CASSSRSGSISYEQYF. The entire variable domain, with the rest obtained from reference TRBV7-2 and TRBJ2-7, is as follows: GAGVSQSPSNKVTEKGKDVELRCDPISGHTALYWYRQSLGQGLEFLIYFQGNSAPDKSGLPSDRFSAERTGGSVSTLTIQRTQQEDSAVYLCASSSRSGSISYEQYFGPGTRLTVT.

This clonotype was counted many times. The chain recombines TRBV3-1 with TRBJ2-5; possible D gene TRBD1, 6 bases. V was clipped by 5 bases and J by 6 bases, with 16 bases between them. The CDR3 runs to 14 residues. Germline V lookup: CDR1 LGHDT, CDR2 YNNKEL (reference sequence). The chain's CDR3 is CASSYGWGLKTQYF. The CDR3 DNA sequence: TGTGCCAGCAGCTATGGTTGGGGGCTTAAGACCCAGTACTTC.

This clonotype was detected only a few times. The chain's CDR3 is CASTFGGTSYEQYF. The CDR3 DNA sequence: TGCGCCAGCACCTTTGGGGGTACCTCCTACGAGCAGTACTTC. This chain joins TRBV5-1 and TRBJ2-5; D is tentatively TRBD1 or TRBD2 (5 bases each). The last part of the DNA fits TRBJ2-7 better; the J call may be wrong. This CDR3 comprises 14 residues. Germline V lookup: CDR1 SGHRS, CDR2 YFSETQ.

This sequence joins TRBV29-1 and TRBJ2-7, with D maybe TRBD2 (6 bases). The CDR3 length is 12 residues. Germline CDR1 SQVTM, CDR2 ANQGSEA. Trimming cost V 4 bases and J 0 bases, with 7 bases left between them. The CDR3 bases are TGCAGCGTTGCCGGGAGCTCCTACGAGCAGTACTTC. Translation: CSVAGSSYEQYF.

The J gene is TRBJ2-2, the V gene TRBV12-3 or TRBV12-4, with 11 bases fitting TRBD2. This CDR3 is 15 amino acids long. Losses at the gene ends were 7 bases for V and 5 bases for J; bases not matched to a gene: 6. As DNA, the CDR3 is TGTGCCAGCACCCAACTAGCGGGAGATACCGGGGAGCTGTTTTTT. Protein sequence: CASTQLAGDTGELFF.

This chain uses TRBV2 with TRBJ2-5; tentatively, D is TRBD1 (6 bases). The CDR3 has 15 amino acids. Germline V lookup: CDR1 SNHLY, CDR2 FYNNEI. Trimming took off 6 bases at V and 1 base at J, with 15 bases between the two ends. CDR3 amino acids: CASSATTGSQETQYF. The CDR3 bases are TGTGCCAGCAGCGCTACGACAGGCTCCCAAGAGACCCAGTACTTC.

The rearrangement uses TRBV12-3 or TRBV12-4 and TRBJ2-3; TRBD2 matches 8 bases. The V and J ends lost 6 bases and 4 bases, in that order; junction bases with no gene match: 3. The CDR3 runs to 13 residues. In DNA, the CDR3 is TGTGCCAGCAGGCGAGCGGGAGCAGATACGCAGTATTTT. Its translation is CASRRAGADTQYF.

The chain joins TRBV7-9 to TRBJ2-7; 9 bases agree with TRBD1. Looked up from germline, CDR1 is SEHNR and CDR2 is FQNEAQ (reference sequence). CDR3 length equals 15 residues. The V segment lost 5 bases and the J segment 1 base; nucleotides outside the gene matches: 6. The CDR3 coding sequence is TGTGCCAGCAGCCCTGGGACAGGGTCTTCCTACGAGCAGTACTTC. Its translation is CASSPGTGSSYEQYF.